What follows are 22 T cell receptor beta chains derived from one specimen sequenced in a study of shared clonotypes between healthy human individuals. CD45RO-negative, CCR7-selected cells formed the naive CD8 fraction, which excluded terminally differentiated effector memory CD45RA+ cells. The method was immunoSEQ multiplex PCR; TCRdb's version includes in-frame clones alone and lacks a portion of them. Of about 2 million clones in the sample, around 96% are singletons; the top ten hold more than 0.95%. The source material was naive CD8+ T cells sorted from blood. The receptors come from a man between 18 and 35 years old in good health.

The DNA for the CDR3 is TGTGCCAGCAGTTACCGGGGCAGACTGAACACTGAAGCTTTCTTT. Its translation is CASSYRGRLNTEAFF. V gene TRBV6-5 combines with J gene TRBJ1-1, with TRBD1 as a possible D gene (5 bases). The V end lost 2 bases, the J end lost 0 bases, and 10 bases lay between the germline ends. Germline V gene lookup returns CDR1 MNHEY and CDR2 SVGAGI. The CDR3 extends over 15 amino acids.

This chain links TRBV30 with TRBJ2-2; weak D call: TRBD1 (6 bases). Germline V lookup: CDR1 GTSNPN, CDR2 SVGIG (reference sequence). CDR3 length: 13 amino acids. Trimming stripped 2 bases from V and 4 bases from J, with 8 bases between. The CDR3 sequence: CAWSSGATGELFF. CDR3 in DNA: TGTGCCTGGAGTTCAGGGGCCACCGGGGAGCTGTTTTTT.

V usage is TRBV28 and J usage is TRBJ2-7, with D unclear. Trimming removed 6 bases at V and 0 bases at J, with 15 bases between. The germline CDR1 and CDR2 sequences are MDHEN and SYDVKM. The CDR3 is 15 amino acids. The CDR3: CASSPTPTSSYEQYF. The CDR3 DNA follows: TGTGCCAGCAGCCCTACTCCTACCAGCTCCTACGAGCAGTACTTC.

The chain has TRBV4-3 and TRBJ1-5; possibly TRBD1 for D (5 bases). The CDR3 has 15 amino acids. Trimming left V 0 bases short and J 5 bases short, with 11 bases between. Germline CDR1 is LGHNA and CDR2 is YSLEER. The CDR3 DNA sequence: TGCGCCAGCAGCCAAGACAGGACACCATATCAGCCCCAGCATTTT. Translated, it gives CASSQDRTPYQPQHF.

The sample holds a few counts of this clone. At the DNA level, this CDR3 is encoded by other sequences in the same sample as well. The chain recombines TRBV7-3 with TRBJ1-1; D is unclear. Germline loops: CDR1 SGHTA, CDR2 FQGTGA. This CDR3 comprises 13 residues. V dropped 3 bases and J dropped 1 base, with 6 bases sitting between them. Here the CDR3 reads CASSFEGNTEAFF. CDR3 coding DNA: TGTGCCAGCAGCTTCGAGGGGAACACTGAAGCTTTCTTT.

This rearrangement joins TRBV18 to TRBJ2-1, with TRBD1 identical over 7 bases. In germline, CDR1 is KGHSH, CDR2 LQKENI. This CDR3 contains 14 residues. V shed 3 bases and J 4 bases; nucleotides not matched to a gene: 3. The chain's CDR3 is CASSPGQLYNEQFF. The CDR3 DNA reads TGTGCCAGCTCACCGGGACAGCTTTACAATGAGCAGTTCTTC.

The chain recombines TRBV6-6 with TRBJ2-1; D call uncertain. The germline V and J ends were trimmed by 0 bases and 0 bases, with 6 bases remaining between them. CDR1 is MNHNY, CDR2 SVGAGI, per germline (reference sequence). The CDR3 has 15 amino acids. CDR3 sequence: CASSYSMSSYNEQFF. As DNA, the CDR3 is TGTGCCAGCAGTTACTCGATGAGCTCCTACAATGAGCAGTTCTTC.

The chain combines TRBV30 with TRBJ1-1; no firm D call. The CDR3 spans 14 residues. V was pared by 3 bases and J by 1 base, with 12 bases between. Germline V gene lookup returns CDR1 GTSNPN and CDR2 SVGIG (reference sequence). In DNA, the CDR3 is TGTGCCTGGAGGGTACGGGGATCGAACACTGAAGCTTTCTTT. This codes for CAWRVRGSNTEAFF.

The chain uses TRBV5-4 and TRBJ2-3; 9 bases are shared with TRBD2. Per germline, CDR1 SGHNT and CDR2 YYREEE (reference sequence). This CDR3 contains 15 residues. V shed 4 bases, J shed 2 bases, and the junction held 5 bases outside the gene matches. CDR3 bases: TGTGCCAGCAGCGATCCGGGACTAGCCACAGATACGCAGTATTTT. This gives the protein CASSDPGLATDTQYF.

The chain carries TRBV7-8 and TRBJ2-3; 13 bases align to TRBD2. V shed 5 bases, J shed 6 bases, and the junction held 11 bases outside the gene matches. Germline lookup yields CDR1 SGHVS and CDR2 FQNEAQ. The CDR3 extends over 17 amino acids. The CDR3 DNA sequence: TGTGCCAGCAGCACCGGACTAGCGGGAGCCCCGGGCGATACGCAGTATTTT. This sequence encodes CASSTGLAGAPGDTQYF.

The CDR3, as DNA: TGTGCCAGCAGCTTAGGACAGGGAGAAGCTTGGGGTGGCGAGCAGTTCTTC. As protein: CASSLGQGEAWGGEQFF. V and J are TRBV5-6 and TRBJ2-1; 8 bases line up with TRBD1. CDR1 and CDR2 (germline): SGHDT, YYEEEE. The CDR3 consists of 17 residues. Trimming took 2 bases from V and 10 from J; bases not matched to a gene: 17.

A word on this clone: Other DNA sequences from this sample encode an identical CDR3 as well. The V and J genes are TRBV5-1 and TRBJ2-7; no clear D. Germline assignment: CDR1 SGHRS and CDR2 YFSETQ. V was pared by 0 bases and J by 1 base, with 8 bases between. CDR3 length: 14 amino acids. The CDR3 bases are TGCGCCAGCAGCTTGGCTGGGAATTCCTACGAGCAGTACTTC. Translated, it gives CASSLAGNSYEQYF.

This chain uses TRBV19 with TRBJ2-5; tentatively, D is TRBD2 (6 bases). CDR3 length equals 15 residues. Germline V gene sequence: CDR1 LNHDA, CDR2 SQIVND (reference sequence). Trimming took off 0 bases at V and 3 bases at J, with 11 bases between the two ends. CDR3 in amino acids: CASSIDSGSEETQYF. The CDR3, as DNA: TGTGCCAGTAGTATAGATTCCGGGAGTGAAGAGACCCAGTACTTC.

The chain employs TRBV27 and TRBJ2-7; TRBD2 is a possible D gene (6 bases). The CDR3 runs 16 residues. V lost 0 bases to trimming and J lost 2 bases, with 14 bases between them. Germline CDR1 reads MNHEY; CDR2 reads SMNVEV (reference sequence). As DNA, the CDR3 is TGTGCCAGCAGTTTATCACGCGGGGCCGGCCCCTACGAGCAGTACTTC. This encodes CASSLSRGAGPYEQYF.

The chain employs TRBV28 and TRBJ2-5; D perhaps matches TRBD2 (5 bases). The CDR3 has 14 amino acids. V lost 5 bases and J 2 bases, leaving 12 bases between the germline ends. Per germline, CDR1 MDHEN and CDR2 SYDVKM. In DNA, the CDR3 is TGTGCCAGCAGTCGACCGGGAAATCAAGAGACCCAGTACTTC. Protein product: CASSRPGNQETQYF.

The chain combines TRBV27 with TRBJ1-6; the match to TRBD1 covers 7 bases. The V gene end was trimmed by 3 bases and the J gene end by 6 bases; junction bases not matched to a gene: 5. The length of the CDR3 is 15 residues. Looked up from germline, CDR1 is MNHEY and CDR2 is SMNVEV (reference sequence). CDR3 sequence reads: CASSLGGTANSPLHF. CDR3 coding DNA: TGTGCCAGCAGTTTGGGCGGGACAGCTAATTCACCCCTCCACTTT.

The CDR3 nucleotides read TGCGCCAGCAGTATAAAGGGGGGCACTGAAGCTTTCTTT. Encoded protein: CASSIKGGTEAFF. The V call is TRBV4-1, the J call TRBJ1-1; tentatively, D is TRBD1 (6 bases). This CDR3 is 13 amino acids long. Looked up from germline, CDR1 is MGHRA and CDR2 is YSYEKL. Trimming pared 6 bases from V and 4 bases from J, leaving 12 bases between.

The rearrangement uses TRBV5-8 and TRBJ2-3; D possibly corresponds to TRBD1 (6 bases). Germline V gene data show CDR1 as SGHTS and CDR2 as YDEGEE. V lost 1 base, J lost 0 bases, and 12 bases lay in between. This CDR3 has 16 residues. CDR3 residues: CASSLWGPHSTDTQYF. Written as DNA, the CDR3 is TGTGCCAGCAGCTTGTGGGGGCCGCACAGCACAGATACGCAGTATTTT.

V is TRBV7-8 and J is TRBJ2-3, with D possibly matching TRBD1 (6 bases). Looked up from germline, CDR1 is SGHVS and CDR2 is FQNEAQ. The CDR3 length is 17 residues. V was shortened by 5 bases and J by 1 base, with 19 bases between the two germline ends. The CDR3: CASSLVRGPVGTDTQYF. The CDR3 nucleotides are TGTGCCAGCAGCCTAGTCAGGGGTCCCGTGGGCACAGATACGCAGTATTTT.

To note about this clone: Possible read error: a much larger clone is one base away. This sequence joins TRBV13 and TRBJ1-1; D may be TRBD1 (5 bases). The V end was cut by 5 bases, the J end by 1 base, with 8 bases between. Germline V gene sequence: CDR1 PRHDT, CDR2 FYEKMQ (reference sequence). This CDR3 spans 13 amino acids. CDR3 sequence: CASSVGENTEAFF. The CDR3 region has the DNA TGTGCCAGCAGCGTGGGGGAGAACACTGAAGCTTTCTTT. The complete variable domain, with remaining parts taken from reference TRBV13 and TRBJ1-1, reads AAGVIQSPRHLIKEKRETATLKCYPIPRHDTVYWYQQGPGQDPQFLISFYEKMQSDKGSIPDRFSAQQFSDYHSELNMSSLELGDSALYFCASSVGENTEAFFGQGTRLTVV.

CDR3: CASSSGGLETQYF. CDR3 sequence (DNA): TGTGCCAGCAGCTCCGGGGGGCTGGAGACCCAGTACTTC. The chain combines TRBV7-9 with TRBJ2-5; weak D call: TRBD2 (7 bases). V lost 4 bases to trimming and J lost 5 bases, with 11 bases between them. This CDR3 contains 13 residues. The germline gives CDR1 SEHNR, CDR2 FQNEAQ (reference sequence).

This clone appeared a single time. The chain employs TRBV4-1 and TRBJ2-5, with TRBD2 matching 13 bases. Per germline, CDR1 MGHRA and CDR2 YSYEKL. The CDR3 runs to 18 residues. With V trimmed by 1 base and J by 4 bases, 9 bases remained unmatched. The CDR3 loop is CASSQVGTSGVVLETQYF. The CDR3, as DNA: TGCGCCAGCAGCCAAGTGGGGACTAGCGGGGTTGTGTTAGAGACCCAGTACTTC.